This T cell receptor (beta chain) was sequenced during a study of CXCR3-negative and CXCR3-positive naive CD8 T cells. Study-wide findings and caveats: Each naive subset displayed comparably high diversity, whereas memory CD8+ cells displayed much lower diversity.

Libraries were UMI-labeled 5' RACE TRB cDNA. TCRdb derives one entry per CDR3 protein from the 5' RACE reads, leaving out DNA. Recorded for this sample: about 120,000 distinct CDR3 sequences. With regard to this clonotype: What it recognizes is unknown.

Naivety in CD8+ T cells corresponded to a CD45RO-CCR7+CD27+CD95- phenotype. The source is a human donor in good health. Some clones in this sample may be carry-over from other donors' samples. The sequencing sample was made of naive CXCR3- CD8+ T cells from blood. Subset denoted: CD45RO-CCR7+CD27+CD95- naive CD8+ T cells lacking CXCR3 (TNR3-).

The CDR3 protein is CATSGVQETQYF. The chain couples TRBV28 to TRBJ2-5; as DNA is missing, the TRBD1 call by TCRdb cannot be tested. Per the germline V gene, CDR1 is MDHEN and CDR2 is SYDVKM. The CDR3 runs 12 residues.